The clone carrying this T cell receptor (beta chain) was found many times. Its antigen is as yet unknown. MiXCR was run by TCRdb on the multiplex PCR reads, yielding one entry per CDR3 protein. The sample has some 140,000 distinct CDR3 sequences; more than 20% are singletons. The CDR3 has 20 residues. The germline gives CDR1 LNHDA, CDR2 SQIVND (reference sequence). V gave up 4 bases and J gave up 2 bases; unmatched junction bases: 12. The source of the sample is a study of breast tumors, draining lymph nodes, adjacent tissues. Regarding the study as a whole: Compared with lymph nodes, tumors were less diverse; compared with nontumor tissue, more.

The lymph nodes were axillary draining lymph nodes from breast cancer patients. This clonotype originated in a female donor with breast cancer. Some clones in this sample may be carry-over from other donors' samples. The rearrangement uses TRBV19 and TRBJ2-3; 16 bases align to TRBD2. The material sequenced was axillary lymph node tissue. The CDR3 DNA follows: TGTGCCAGTAGTACGGGACTAGCGGGAGGGCAGAGGGGACCCACAGATACGCAGTATTTT. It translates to CASSTGLAGGQRGPTDTQYF.